A selection of T cell receptor beta chains follows, all from one sample in a study of preoperative IRX-2 immunotherapy in early breast cancer. Assay: immunoSEQ multiplex PCR; the TCRdb copy retains only in-frame clones and omits some. The sample holds around 30,000 clones, roughly four fifths seen once. Material: lymph node tissue, obtained from a patient treated with IRX-2 immunotherapy. Receptor source: a human donor with breast cancer. Each CDR3 is given with its conserved first and last residue. The D gene is left open where the match is weak. Size tells how often a clone was seen (once, few, many) or the class of an expanded clone, and some rows leave it out.

TRBV18	-	TRBJ2-7	-	TGTGCCAGCTCACCTGGGGGGGGCAGGTACGAGCAGTACTTC	CASSPGGGRYEQYF
TRBV6-8	-	TRBJ2-7	-	TGTGCCAGCAGTTACTCTAGACCATCCTCGGTTGGGCAGTACTTC	CASSYSRPSSVGQYF
TRBV29-1	-	TRBJ2-7	-	TGCAGCGTTGATGGGGGTGGCCACGAGCAGTACTTC	CSVDGGGHEQYF
TRBV4-1	-	TRBJ1-6	-	TGCGCCAGCAGCCGATTGGTGGGGCGGGGGATGAATTCACCCCTCCACTTT	CASSRLVGRGMNSPLHF
TRBV11-3	TRBD1	TRBJ1-2	-	TGTGCCAGCAGCTTGTCCCGACAGGGGCTCTATGGCTACACCTTC	CASSLSRQGLYGYTF
TRBV6-8	-	TRBJ1-1	-	TGTGCCAGCAGGGGGAAGAACACTGAAGCTTTCTTT	CASRGKNTEAFF
TRBV11-3	TRBD1	TRBJ2-5	-	TGTGCCAGCAGCCCGGGGACGGGACAGGGGGCCTGGGAGACCCAGTACTTC	CASSPGTGQGAWETQYF
TRBV29-1	TRBD2	TRBJ2-1	medium-sized	TGCAGCGTTCCCAGACTAGCGGGCGGCTGGGAGCAGTTCTTC	CSVPRLAGGWEQFF
TRBV6-8	-	TRBJ2-3	-	TGTGCCAGCAACCTCCCAATCCTGACAGCAGATACGCAGTATTTT	CASNLPILTADTQYF
TRBV19	TRBD1	TRBJ2-5	-	TGTGCCAGTAGTGATCCTGGACAGGGAGAAGAGACCCAGTACTTC	CASSDPGQGEETQYF
TRBV6-8	-	TRBJ1-2	-	TGTGCCAGCAGGAGGACAGACTATGGCTACACCTTC	CASRRTDYGYTF
TRBV28	-	TRBJ1-2	-	TGTGCCAGCAGTTCCCCCCTGGGGGGCGACAACTATGGCTACACCTTC	CASSSPLGGDNYGYTF
TRBV29-1	TRBD1	TRBJ2-3	-	TGCAGCGTTGGGACAGGGATCACAGATACGCAGTATTTT	CSVGTGITDTQYF
TRBV28	-	TRBJ1-2	once	TGTGCCAGCAGCCGTCACGGGGGCGAAAACTATGGCTACACCTTC	CASSRHGGENYGYTF
TRBV29-1	-	TRBJ1-2	-	TGCAGCGTTGAAGTGGCCCTGAGTGGTGGCTACACCTTC	CSVEVALSGGYTF
TRBV6-8	-	TRBJ2-1	few	TGTGCCAGCAGTTATATCGGGGATGAGCAGTTCTTC	CASSYIGDEQFF
TRBV11-3	-	TRBJ2-5	-	TGTGCCAGCAGCTTGGGTCCTGGGAAAGAGACCCAGTACTTC	CASSLGPGKETQYF
TRBV6-8	TRBD1	TRBJ2-3	-	TGTGCCAGCCGACAGGGGAGGACAGATACGCAGTATTTT	CASRQGRTDTQYF
TRBV19	-	TRBJ2-3	once	TGTGCCAGTCGCAGGGAGACAGATACGCAGTATTTT	CASRRETDTQYF
TRBV28	TRBD2	TRBJ2-4	-	TGTGCCAGCAGAGGTTTCCGGGAGGGTTTGAAAAACATTCAGTACTTC	CASRGFREGLKNIQYF
TRBV5-1	TRBD2	TRBJ2-3	-	TGCGCCAGCAGCCAGGGACTAGCGGGGCTCACAGATACGCAGTATTTT	CASSQGLAGLTDTQYF
TRBV7-7	-	TRBJ1-1	-	TGTGCCAGCAGCACTCCCGGGAGAGACATGAACACTGAAGCTTTCTTT	CASSTPGRDMNTEAFF
TRBV28	TRBD1	TRBJ2-7	-	TGTGCCAGCAGAGGACAGGGGGACTACGAGCAGTACTTC	CASRGQGDYEQYF
TRBV7-1	TRBD1	TRBJ2-3	-	TGTGCCAGCAGCCCCTCTAGGGGGCTCGATACGCAGTATTTT	CASSPSRGLDTQYF
TRBV1	-	TRBJ2-2	-	TGCGCCAGCAGCCAAGACAACAAACTAGCGGGAGGGCCAGGGGAGCTGTTTTTT	CASSQDNKLAGGPGELFF
TRBV6-8	-	TRBJ1-2	-	TGTGCCAGCAGGAAGGGGCAGGTGTATGGCTACACCTTC	CASRKGQVYGYTF
TRBV5-1	-	TRBJ1-6	-	TGCGCCAGCAGCCAAGTTCTCGGCCAGTACTATAATTCACCCCTCCACTTT	CASSQVLGQYYNSPLHF
TRBV7-5	-	TRBJ1-3	-	TGTGCCAGCAGCCAATCCGGGGCAGCGAACACCATATATTTT	CASSQSGAANTIYF
TRBV19	-	TRBJ2-7	-	TGTGCCAGTAGTATGGGTGACAGCTACGAGCAGTACTTC	CASSMGDSYEQYF
TRBV28	TRBD2	TRBJ2-7	-	TGTGCCAGCAGTTTTCCGCCAGGGCTAGCGGGGCCCCGGTGGTTC	CASSFPPGLAGPRWF
TRBV6-8	-	TRBJ1-2	-	TGTGCCAGCAGTTTAGGCCTAGGACAGTTCAGCTATGGCTACACCTTC	CASSLGLGQFSYGYTF
TRBV6-8	TRBD1	TRBJ2-7	-	TGTGCCAGCAGTCCCCTCGCAGGGGGCTACGAGCAGTACTTC	CASSPLAGGYEQYF
TRBV28	TRBD2	TRBJ2-3	-	TGTGCCAGCAGTCAACCTAGCGGGAGCACAGATACGCAGTATTTT	CASSQPSGSTDTQYF
TRBV14	-	TRBJ2-3	-	TGTGCCAGCAGCCTTCTCACAGATACGCAGTATTTT	CASSLLTDTQYF